The 8 T cell receptor beta chains below all came from one sample that was sequenced in a study of blood T cell repertoires in COVID-19. The method was immunoSEQ multiplex PCR; TCRdb's version includes in-frame clones alone and lacks a portion of them. The repertoire holds 45,000 to 60,000 clones, with about 86% as singletons. Sequenced material: peripheral blood. These TCRs come from a man aged 65 to 79 with active COVID-19.

This chain connects TRBV29-1 to TRBJ1-1, with TRBD1 matching 8 bases. Germline CDR1 is SQVTM and CDR2 is ANQGSEA. The V and J ends lost 6 bases and 2 bases, in that order; junction bases with no gene match: 8. There are 14 residues in the CDR3. As DNA, the CDR3 is TGCAGCGTACCCCCGGGACAGGCTAACACTGAAGCTTTCTTT. Encoded protein: CSVPPGQANTEAFF.

The rearrangement uses TRBV5-6 and TRBJ2-5; 8 nucleotides line up with TRBD1. The CDR3 length is 18 residues. Germline trimming cut 1 base from V and 5 bases from J; bases unmatched to any gene: 16. Germline V CDR1 and CDR2: SGHDT, YYEEEE. In nucleotides, the CDR3 is TGTGCCAGCAGCTTGTATGATCTGGGACAGGTGAGGTTGGAGACCCAGTACTTC. This codes for CASSLYDLGQVRLETQYF.

This clone was observed a few times. The rearrangement links TRBV6-4 to TRBJ2-2; D is unresolved. V was cut by 5 bases and J by 0 bases, with 16 bases left in between. This CDR3 has 17 amino acids. CDR1 MRHNA and CDR2 SNTAGT come from the germline V gene. The CDR3 sequence is CASSRFGLGSNTGELFF. The DNA of the CDR3 is TGTGCCAGCAGTCGCTTTGGGCTGGGCTCGAACACCGGGGAGCTGTTTTTT.

The DNA for the CDR3 is TGTGCCAGCAGCTTGGCTAGCGGGGGGGCCGGAGAGACCCAGTACTTC. Translating gives CASSLASGGAGETQYF. This chain joins TRBV7-9 and TRBJ2-5; 12 bases map to TRBD2. The CDR3 length is 16 residues. V trimming: 3 bases; J trimming: 4 bases; junction bases outside the gene matches: 6. Germline V gene data show CDR1 as SEHNR and CDR2 as FQNEAQ (reference sequence).

V is TRBV21-1 and J is TRBJ1-5; the table's D gene call, TRBD1, was not cross checked with the DNA. TRBV21-1 corresponds to a pseudogene. The length of the CDR3 is 17 residues. The CDR3 spells CASSIQRQAYSNQPQHF. In DNA form, the CDR3 reads TGTGCCAGCAGCATCCAGAGACAGGCATATAGCAATCAGCCCCAGCATTTT.

This chain uses TRBV9 with TRBJ2-7; the match to TRBD2 covers 11 bases. The V segment lost 4 bases and the J segment 2 bases; nucleotides outside the gene matches: 2. Germline V gene sequence: CDR1 SGDLS, CDR2 YYNGEE. The length of the CDR3 is 14 residues. CDR3 in amino acids: CASSLAGGPYEQYF. CDR3 in DNA: TGTGCCAGCAGCTTAGCGGGGGGGCCCTACGAGCAGTACTTC.

The chain combines TRBV6-6 with TRBJ1-4; D gene uncertain. V was cut by 5 bases and J by 2 bases, with 12 bases left in between. The germline gives CDR1 MNHNY, CDR2 SVGAGI (reference sequence). The CDR3 runs to 15 residues. Written as DNA, the CDR3 is TGTGCCAGCAGTCTAAGTCCCGGGACTAATGAAAAACTGTTTTTT. This encodes CASSLSPGTNEKLFF.

The CDR3 is CASSPRTRQCAGNTIYF. The CDR3 DNA sequence: TGTGCCAGCAGCCCACGTACCAGGCAGTGCGCTGGAAACACCATATATTTT. V gene TRBV21-1 combines with J gene TRBJ1-3; the table assigns TRBD1, which was not confirmed against the DNA. TRBV21-1 is a documented pseudogene. CDR3 length equals 17 residues.